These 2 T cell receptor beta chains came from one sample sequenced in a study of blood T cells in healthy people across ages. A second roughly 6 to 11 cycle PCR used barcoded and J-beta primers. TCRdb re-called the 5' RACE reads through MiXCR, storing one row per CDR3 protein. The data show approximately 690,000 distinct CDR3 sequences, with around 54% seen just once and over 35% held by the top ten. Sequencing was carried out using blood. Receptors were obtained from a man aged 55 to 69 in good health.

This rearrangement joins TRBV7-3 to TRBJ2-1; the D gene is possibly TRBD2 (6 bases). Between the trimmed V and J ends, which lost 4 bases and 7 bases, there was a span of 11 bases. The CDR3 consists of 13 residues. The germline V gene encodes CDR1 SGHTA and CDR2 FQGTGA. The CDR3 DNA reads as TGTGCCAGCAGCTACTGGGGAGGAAATGAGCAGTTCTTC. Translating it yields CASSYWGGNEQFF.

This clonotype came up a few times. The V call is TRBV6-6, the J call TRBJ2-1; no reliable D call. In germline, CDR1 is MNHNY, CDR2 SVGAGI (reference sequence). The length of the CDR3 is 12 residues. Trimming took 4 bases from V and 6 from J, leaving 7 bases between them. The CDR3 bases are TGTGCCAGCAGTTTACCAGCCAATGAGCAGTTCTTC. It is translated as CASSLPANEQFF.